This TCR beta chain was captured by sequencing in a study of neurological immune-mediated disorders. Study conclusions and caveats: No expanded-clone CDR3 amino acid sequence recurred across subjects, suggesting private TCR-beta repertoires.

Germline V gene sequence: CDR1 SGHRS, CDR2 YFSETQ. V lost 5 bases to trimming and J lost 2 bases; unmatched junction nucleotides: 1. This CDR3 comprises 14 residues. The unsorted libraries originated from 2 million PBMCs that had been stored at -80 C. Each TCR transcript was tagged with a 10-nucleotide random UMI during 5'RACE. Each CDR3 protein is one row after TCRdb ran MiXCR on the 5' RACE reads. The table has some 53,000 distinct CDR3 sequences, approximately 16% seen once; the top ten hold 3.5% to 4.5%. This clonotype was observed many times. Its target is not known. The V call is TRBV5-1, the J call TRBJ2-7, with 13 bases aligning to TRBD2. This TCR was sampled from a man aged 55 to 69 in good health. The source material was PBMCs. The CDR3 loop reads CASRGLAGTYEQYF. CDR3 DNA sequence: TGCGCCAGCAGGGGACTAGCGGGGACCTACGAGCAGTACTTC.